A single sample is the source of the 25 T cell receptor beta chains below, sequenced in a study of coeliac disease. TCRdb's table, derived via immunoSEQ multiplex PCR, lists solely in-frame clones and lacks some. The data show fewer than 3,500 clones, around half seen once. Sequencing was performed on intraepithelial lymphocytes from the gut. Receptors were obtained from a woman in her 70s with celiac disease.

The chain links TRBV6-1 to TRBJ1-2, with D uncertain. Trimming shortened V by 4 bases and J by 4 bases, and 13 bases separated the two germline ends. CDR1 is MNHNS and CDR2 is SASEGT in the germline V gene. This CDR3 is 14 amino acids long. In DNA form, the CDR3 reads TGTGCCAGCAGTGGTCAGGTGCACGGCTATGGCTACACCTTC. It translates to CASSGQVHGYGYTF.

V is TRBV7-9 and J is TRBJ1-2, with D unclear. The V gene lost 5 bases and the J gene lost 2 bases, with 12 bases spanning the gap. CDR1 is SEHNR and CDR2 is FQNEAQ in the germline V gene (reference sequence). The CDR3 sequence is 14 residues long. The CDR3 DNA sequence: TGTGCCAGCAGCGTCGGGTCTTTGAACTATGGCTACACCTTC. Translation gives CASSVGSLNYGYTF.

The chain is built from TRBV19 and TRBJ1-1, with a possible D match to TRBD1 (5 bases). Germline loops: CDR1 LNHDA, CDR2 SQIVND (reference sequence). V dropped 4 bases and J dropped 5 bases, with 5 bases sitting between them. The CDR3 has 11 amino acids. CDR3 nucleotide sequence: TGTGCCAGTAGTAAGGGGACTGAAGCTTTCTTT. Its protein is CASSKGTEAFF.

The CDR3 loop reads CASSQSQGAVGEQYF. CDR3 nucleotides: TGCGCCAGCAGCCAGTCTCAGGGGGCGGTCGGCGAGCAGTACTTC. This rearrangement joins TRBV4-1 to TRBJ2-7; 8 bases fit TRBD1. With V trimmed by 3 bases and J by 6 bases, 10 bases remained unmatched. This CDR3 has 15 residues. Germline V gives CDR1 MGHRA, CDR2 YSYEKL.

The CDR3 DNA follows: TGTGCCTGGAGCCCACTAATCCAGGGTGAAGCTTTCTTT. Protein sequence: CAWSPLIQGEAFF. The rearrangement links TRBV30 to TRBJ1-1; D may be TRBD1 (5 bases). V was cut by 3 bases and J by 7 bases, with 15 bases left in between. The CDR3 extends over 13 amino acids. The germline gives CDR1 GTSNPN, CDR2 SVGIG (reference sequence).

There are a few counts of this clone. This chain uses TRBV4-1 with TRBJ2-1; 8 positions match TRBD1. J gave up 9 bases and V 1 base, and 5 bases lay outside the gene matches. The CDR3 spans 14 residues. Germline lookup yields CDR1 MGHRA and CDR2 YSYEKL. For the CDR3, the DNA is TGCGCCAGCAGCCAAGGACAGGGGTACGGTGAGCAGTTCTTC. Protein sequence: CASSQGQGYGEQFF.

V is TRBV6-5 and J is TRBJ1-2; possible D gene TRBD1, 5 bases. With 1 base removed from V and 4 bases from J, the gap between germline ends came to 10 bases. The CDR3 runs 14 residues. The V gene's germline CDR1 is MNHEY and CDR2 SVGAGI. The CDR3 DNA reads TGTGCCAGCAGTTACTATATTCAGGGCTATGGCTACACCTTC. Translation gives CASSYYIQGYGYTF.

The chain is built from TRBV4-3 and TRBJ1-1, with 9 nucleotides matching TRBD1. CDR3 size: 16 residues. V lost 4 bases and J lost 11; bases outside the gene matches: 17. The V gene's germline CDR1 is LGHNA and CDR2 YSLEER. CDR3 in DNA: TGCGCCAGCAGCCGAGCATGGGGACAGGGTGTTTTGGACGCTTTCTTT. Its translation: CASSRAWGQGVLDAFF.

A few counts support this clone. This sequence joins TRBV29-1 and TRBJ1-4, with TRBD1 identical over 11 bases. In germline, CDR1 is SQVTM, CDR2 ANQGSEA. The ends lost 1 base at V and 8 bases at J; junction bases unmatched: 6. The CDR3 loop spans 15 amino acids. DNA of the CDR3: TGCAGCGTTGAAGGGACAGGGGGCGCTGGGGAAAAACTGTTTTTT. Translation: CSVEGTGGAGEKLFF.

This clone was recorded a few times. The chain carries TRBV6-5 and TRBJ2-7, with 10 bases aligning to TRBD2. Germline V gene data show CDR1 as MNHEY and CDR2 as SVGAGI. V lost 5 bases, J lost 2 bases, and 3 bases stayed unmatched. The CDR3 spans 14 residues. This CDR3 reads CASSDGTSAYEQYF. The DNA of the CDR3 is TGTGCCAGCAGTGACGGGACTAGCGCCTACGAGCAGTACTTC.

This clone was seen just once. The rearrangement joins TRBV7-9 to TRBJ2-1; D possibly corresponds to TRBD2 (6 bases). Germline V gene lookup returns CDR1 SEHNR and CDR2 FQNEAQ (reference sequence). V was shortened by 2 bases and J by 4 bases, with 12 bases between the two germline ends. The CDR3 extends over 15 amino acids. The CDR3 nucleotides are TGTGCCAGCAGCTTACCAGTGGGGGGATACAATGAGCAGTTCTTC. This gives the protein CASSLPVGGYNEQFF.

The CDR3 DNA sequence: TGTGCCAGTAGTATAACTCAGGAAAGACAAGAGACCCAGTACTTC. Protein product: CASSITQERQETQYF. V and J are TRBV19 and TRBJ2-5; D uncertain. Germline V lookup: CDR1 LNHDA, CDR2 SQIVND (reference sequence). The CDR3 totals 15 residues. V lost 2 bases, J lost 2 bases, and 12 bases lay in between. Using reference TRBV19 and TRBJ2-5 for the parts outside the CDR3, the full variable domain is DGGITQSPKYLFRKEGQNVTLSCEQNLNHDAMYWYRQDPGQGLRLIYYSQIVNDFQKGDIAEGYSVSREKKESFPLTVTSAQKNPTAFYLCASSITQERQETQYFGPGTRLLVL.

CDR3 region: CASSGGLGYEQYF. In nucleotides, the CDR3 is TGTGCCAGCAGCGGAGGACTAGGGTACGAGCAGTACTTC. This chain joins TRBV7-2 and TRBJ2-7; 7 bases fit TRBD2. V lost 5 bases and J lost 4; bases outside the gene matches: 5. From germline, CDR1 is SGHTA and CDR2 FQGNSA. The CDR3 runs 13 residues.

This clone appeared a few times. The V and J genes are TRBV27 and TRBJ2-7; D gene ambiguous. In germline, CDR1 is MNHEY, CDR2 SMNVEV (reference sequence). This CDR3 is built from 13 residues. The V end lost 6 bases, the J end lost 4 bases, and 13 bases lay between the germline ends. CDR3 loop: CASRLGPAYEQYF. DNA of the CDR3: TGTGCCAGCAGGTTAGGGCCGGCATACGAGCAGTACTTC.

The V gene is TRBV27, the J gene TRBJ2-7; no definite D call. CDR3 length: 13 residues. From germline, CDR1 is MNHEY and CDR2 SMNVEV (reference sequence). V was cut by 3 bases and J by 1 base, with 7 bases left in between. CDR3 region: CASSFTRSYEQYF. CDR3 bases: TGTGCCAGCAGTTTCACCAGGTCCTACGAGCAGTACTTC.

The genes are TRBV18 and TRBJ2-4; D is uncertain. The CDR3 consists of 14 residues. Trimming took 5 bases from V and 6 from J, leaving 14 bases between them. Per germline, CDR1 KGHSH and CDR2 LQKENI. The CDR3 coding sequence is TGTGCCAGCTCATTTCAAATCTATCGAAACATTCAGTACTTC. Translated: CASSFQIYRNIQYF.

Within the sample, this clone is medium-sized (0.01 to 0.1%). This chain links TRBV9 with TRBJ2-1, with 10 bases identical to TRBD2. Per germline, CDR1 SGDLS and CDR2 YYNGEE. The CDR3 extends over 15 amino acids. V gave up 0 bases and J gave up 4 bases; unmatched junction bases: 1. The CDR3: CASSVEAGGYNEQFF. CDR3 DNA sequence: TGTGCCAGCAGCGTAGAAGCGGGGGGGTACAATGAGCAGTTCTTC.

This clone was counted a single time. This sequence joins TRBV6-6 and TRBJ2-5, with 7 bases fitting TRBD1. Losses at the gene ends were 4 bases for V and 5 bases for J; bases not matched to a gene: 4. Germline assignment: CDR1 MNHNY and CDR2 SVGAGI (reference sequence). This CDR3 is 13 amino acids long. CDR3 nucleotides: TGTGCCAGCAGTTTAGGGGGCGGGGAGACCCAGTACTTC. It codes for CASSLGGGETQYF.

The chain combines TRBV5-1 with TRBJ2-1; 9 nucleotides agree with TRBD1. V was pared by 0 bases and J by 4 bases, with 8 bases of the junction left unmatched. Germline loops: CDR1 SGHRS, CDR2 YFSETQ. This CDR3 has 17 residues. The chain's CDR3 is CASSLATGTGTYNEQFF. DNA of the CDR3: TGCGCCAGCAGCTTGGCTACCGGGACAGGGACTTACAATGAGCAGTTCTTC.

J is TRBJ2-1 and V is TRBV5-1, with 10 bases fitting TRBD1. This CDR3 is built from 16 residues. Germline V gene data show CDR1 as SGHRS and CDR2 as YFSETQ. The ends lost 4 bases at V and 5 bases at J; junction bases unmatched: 9. DNA of the CDR3: TGCGCCAGCAGCCTTCCGGGACAGGGGCTTGACAATGAGCAGTTCTTC. Translation gives CASSLPGQGLDNEQFF.

This clone came up once. The CDR3 region is CASSPFILSPTEAFF. As DNA, the CDR3 is TGTGCCAGCTCACCATTTATCCTGTCCCCCACTGAAGCTTTCTTT. V gene TRBV18 combines with J gene TRBJ1-1, with D unresolved. Germline CDR1 KGHSH, CDR2 LQKENI. Trimming removed 2 bases from V and 4 bases from J, with 14 bases in between. CDR3 length: 15 residues.

This clone was observed a handful of times. The chain uses TRBV4-3 and TRBJ2-7, with D possibly being TRBD1 (5 bases). This CDR3 is built from 14 residues. V dropped 2 bases and J dropped 6 bases, with 14 bases sitting between them. Looked up from germline, CDR1 is LGHNA and CDR2 is YSLEER. As DNA, the CDR3 is TGCGCCAGCAGCCAATACTCGTCCCAGGGCGAGCAGTACTTC. Protein sequence: CASSQYSSQGEQYF.

This clone is a singleton in its sample. The chain joins TRBV4-3 to TRBJ1-5; D perhaps matches TRBD1 (5 bases). Germline V gene sequence: CDR1 LGHNA, CDR2 YSLEER. The CDR3 has 19 amino acids. Trimming removed 2 bases from V and 8 bases from J, with 28 bases in between. The CDR3, as DNA: TGCGCCAGCAGCCAAAACTTCAGAGGACACTTCGGCGGTTTGGAGCCCCAGCATTTT. Its translation is CASSQNFRGHFGGLEPQHF.

The chain has TRBV27 and TRBJ2-2; D gene ambiguous. Germline assignment: CDR1 MNHEY and CDR2 SMNVEV (reference sequence). Between the trimmed V and J ends, which lost 5 bases and 4 bases, there was a span of 14 bases. The CDR3 extends over 15 amino acids. CDR3 region: CASSPLATGTGELFF. In DNA form, the CDR3 reads TGTGCCAGCAGTCCCCTTGCGACGGGCACCGGGGAGCTGTTTTTT.

The chain is built from TRBV5-1 and TRBJ2-3; D perhaps matches TRBD2 (7 bases). V dropped 2 bases and J dropped 5 bases, with 18 bases sitting between them. CDR3 length equals 16 residues. CDR1 and CDR2 from the germline V gene are SGHRS and YFSETQ. CDR3 sequence: CASSLSSGGAIDTQYF. CDR3 nucleotides: TGCGCCAGCAGCTTATCTAGTGGGGGGGCGATAGATACGCAGTATTTT.